A single sample is the source of the 26 T cell receptor beta chains below, sequenced in a study of cytomegalovirus exposure and HLA in healthy donors. PCR was performed using 60 Vbeta and 13 Jbeta primers. TCRdb's table, derived via immunoSEQ multiplex PCR, lists solely in-frame clones and lacks some. This sample has approximately 160,000 clones; over 60% occur once, and the top ten carry about 0.69%. The specimen sequenced was PBMCs. The origin of the receptors is a female donor in good health and CMV-seronegative.

The gene calls are TRBV7-3 and TRBJ2-3; 10 bases map to TRBD1. The CDR3 sequence is 15 residues long. The germline gives CDR1 SGHTA, CDR2 FQGTGA. V lost 4 bases and J lost 3; bases outside the gene matches: 4. The CDR3 region is CASSSDRGRTDTQYF. CDR3 coding DNA: TGTGCCAGCAGCTCGGACAGGGGGAGGACAGATACGCAGTATTTT.

The chain is built from TRBV19 and TRBJ1-5; D is ambiguous. CDR3 length equals 15 residues. V shed 4 bases and J shed 0 bases, with 10 bases lying between them. CDR1 and CDR2 from the germline V gene are LNHDA and SQIVND (reference sequence). CDR3 nucleotides: TGTGCCAGTAGTAAGCGGAACTATAGCAATCAGCCCCAGCATTTT. The encoded protein is CASSKRNYSNQPQHF.

This sequence joins TRBV7-9 and TRBJ2-5; 15 nucleotides match TRBD2. The CDR3 is 16 amino acids. Germline CDR1 and CDR2: SEHNR and FQNEAQ (reference sequence). After removal of 5 bases from V and 5 bases from J, the junction contained 6 bases not matched to a gene. CDR3 residues: CASSTGLAGGGETQYF. As DNA, the CDR3 is TGTGCCAGCAGCACGGGACTAGCGGGGGGAGGTGAGACCCAGTACTTC.

In nucleotides, the CDR3 is TGTGCCAGCAGCGAAGGCGGGGGGGCCCTCAATGAGCAGTTCTTC. Its translation: CASSEGGGALNEQFF. The chain links TRBV9 to TRBJ2-1; 9 bases match TRBD2. The ends lost 3 bases at V and 6 bases at J; junction bases unmatched: 7. This CDR3 is 15 amino acids long. Germline lookup yields CDR1 SGDLS and CDR2 YYNGEE. Drawing the rest from reference TRBV9 and TRBJ2-1, the complete variable domain is DSGVTQTPKHLITATGQRVTLRCSPRSGDLSVYWYQQSLDQGLQFLIQYYNGEERAKGNILERFSAQQFPDLHSELNLSSLELGDSALYFCASSEGGGALNEQFFGPGTRLTVL.

The rearrangement uses TRBV9 and TRBJ1-3; weak D call: TRBD1 (5 bases). Between the trimmed V and J ends, which lost 0 bases and 4 bases, there was a span of 11 bases. CDR1 is SGDLS and CDR2 is YYNGEE in the germline V gene. CDR3 length: 15 amino acids. CDR3 coding DNA: TGTGCCAGCAGCGTAGATGCGTCAGGGGGAAACACCATATATTTT. This sequence encodes CASSVDASGGNTIYF.

The chain is built from TRBV5-8 and TRBJ2-5, with D possibly TRBD2 on 7 matching bases. The CDR3 sequence is 14 residues long. V lost 3 bases and J 4 bases, leaving 13 bases between the germline ends. Germline-derived CDR1 and CDR2 are SGHTS and YDEGEE. In DNA form, the CDR3 reads TGTGCCAGCAGCTGGGGGGGGCCAGTAGAGACCCAGTACTTC. Encoded protein: CASSWGGPVETQYF.

The rearrangement uses TRBV6-6 and TRBJ1-2; D possibly corresponds to TRBD1 (6 bases). This CDR3 contains 12 residues. V gave up 4 bases and J gave up 4 bases, with 7 bases separating them. Looked up from germline, CDR1 is MNHNY and CDR2 is SVGAGI (reference sequence). As DNA, the CDR3 is TGTGCCAGCAGTTTGGACAGCTATGGCTACACCTTC. This codes for CASSLDSYGYTF.

The gene calls are TRBV6-5 and TRBJ2-5, with a possible D match to TRBD1 (5 bases). The DNA matches TRBJ2-7 better at its end, which makes the J call doubtful. The CDR3 extends over 13 amino acids. Looked up from germline, CDR1 is MNHEY and CDR2 is SVGAGI. The CDR3 reads CASSYGAEYEQYF. CDR3 sequence (DNA): TGTGCCAGCAGTTACGGGGCCGAGTACGAGCAGTACTTC.

The gene calls are TRBV7-6 and TRBJ2-1, with unresolved D. The V and J ends lost 5 bases and 9 bases respectively, with 17 bases between them. The length of the CDR3 is 14 residues. Looked up from germline, CDR1 is SGHVS and CDR2 is FNYEAQ. The CDR3 protein is CASSVGPSDGEQFF. Written as DNA, the CDR3 is TGTGCCAGCAGCGTTGGGCCCTCAGACGGTGAGCAGTTCTTC. The whole variable domain, filled in from reference TRBV7-6 and TRBJ2-1, reads GAGVSQSPRYKVTKRGQDVALRCDPISGHVSLYWYRQALGQGPEFLTYFNYEAQQDKSGLPNDRFSAERPEGSISTLTIQRTEQRDSAMYRCASSVGPSDGEQFFGPGTRLTVL.

The rearrangement links TRBV9 to TRBJ1-5; 9 bases map to TRBD1. Looked up from germline, CDR1 is SGDLS and CDR2 is YYNGEE. Trimming took 5 bases from V and 2 from J; bases not matched to a gene: 11. The CDR3 has 17 amino acids. CDR3 in amino acids: CASREGATGGGNQPQHF. The CDR3 nucleotides read TGTGCCAGCAGAGAGGGGGCGACAGGGGGAGGCAATCAGCCCCAGCATTTT.

This clone was picked up a small number of times. This chain uses TRBV5-1 with TRBJ2-2; no firm D call. Germline V gene sequence: CDR1 SGHRS, CDR2 YFSETQ. The germline V and J ends were trimmed by 0 bases and 6 bases, with 9 bases remaining between them. The CDR3 is 14 residues long. CDR3 sequence: CASSLVSGPGELFF. Written as DNA, the CDR3 is TGCGCCAGCAGCTTGGTGTCGGGTCCCGGGGAGCTGTTTTTT.

This clone was counted once. This chain links TRBV5-4 with TRBJ1-1, with D hard to call. The CDR3 contains 13 residues. Germline CDR1 is SGHNT and CDR2 is YYREEE (reference sequence). Trimming stripped 2 bases from V and 5 bases from J, with 10 bases between. CDR3 loop: CASSLGSRTEAFF. DNA of the CDR3: TGTGCCAGCAGCTTAGGGAGCAGGACTGAAGCTTTCTTT.

The chain uses TRBV29-1 and TRBJ2-3, with TRBD2 matching over 8 bases. Germline loops: CDR1 SQVTM, CDR2 ANQGSEA. The CDR3 sequence is 14 residues long. The chain's CDR3 is CSARGGGPGDTQYF. The CDR3 DNA sequence: TGCAGTGCCCGGGGGGGAGGGCCGGGAGATACGCAGTATTTT.

This CDR3 is CASSLPWGGDGYTF. The DNA for the CDR3 is TGTGCCAGCAGTTTACCCTGGGGCGGGGATGGCTACACCTTC. The V gene is TRBV28, the J gene TRBJ1-2; D is possibly TRBD1 (5 bases). V was trimmed by 2 bases and J by 6 bases, leaving 13 bases between them. Germline-derived CDR1 and CDR2 are MDHEN and SYDVKM. The CDR3 runs 14 residues.

The chain links TRBV6-5 to TRBJ1-6; unclear D gene. Germline lookup yields CDR1 MNHEY and CDR2 SVGAGI. Between the trimmed V and J ends, which lost 4 bases and 7 bases, there was a span of 17 bases. The CDR3 runs 16 residues. The CDR3 bases are TGTGCCAGCAGTTTGGCAGTTTCGGGGATAAATTCACCCCTCCACTTT. Its protein is CASSLAVSGINSPLHF.

V and J are TRBV7-2 and TRBJ2-3; 9 bases align to TRBD2. The CDR3 is 14 amino acids. The junction had 3 bases not matched to a gene; V was cut back by 5 bases and J by 3 bases. Germline V gives CDR1 SGHTA, CDR2 FQGNSA. CDR3 sequence reads: CASSPGLATDTQYF. The CDR3 nucleotides read TGTGCCAGCAGCCCGGGACTAGCAACAGATACGCAGTATTTT.

This rearrangement joins TRBV12-2 to TRBJ2-7; the table names TRBD2, a call not compared with the DNA. TRBV12-2 is labeled a pseudogene. The CDR3 runs to 15 residues. Here the CDR3 DNA reads TGTGCAAGTCGCATTCTGCTAGCGGAATGCTACGAGCAGTACTTC. This codes for CASRILLAECYEQYF.

This clone occurred a few times. The V call is TRBV11-2, the J call TRBJ1-1, with D unresolved. V lost 1 base and J 1 base, leaving 7 bases between the germline ends. This CDR3 spans 14 amino acids. Germline-derived CDR1 and CDR2 are SGHAT and FQNNGV. CDR3 in DNA: TGTGCCAGCAGCTTAGCCGCAGGGAACACTGAAGCTTTCTTT. It yields the protein CASSLAAGNTEAFF.

V usage is TRBV7-9 and J usage is TRBJ2-1; no clear D gene. Germline lookup yields CDR1 SEHNR and CDR2 FQNEAQ (reference sequence). Between the trimmed V and J ends, which lost 2 bases and 6 bases, there was a span of 11 bases. The CDR3 has 14 amino acids. The CDR3, as DNA: TGTGCCAGCAGCTTAAGCCTGTCGCCCAATGAGCAGTTCTTC. Translating gives CASSLSLSPNEQFF.

The rearrangement uses TRBV29-1 and TRBJ1-1; D gene ambiguous. Trimming cost V 6 bases and J 2 bases, with 7 bases left between them. CDR1 and CDR2 (germline): SQVTM, ANQGSEA. CDR3 size: 11 residues. CDR3 bases: TGCAGCGTAGTAGCAAACACTGAAGCTTTCTTT. Protein sequence: CSVVANTEAFF.

The gene calls are TRBV7-3 and TRBJ2-2, with 8 bases that match TRBD2. V trimming: 7 bases; J trimming: 5 bases; junction bases outside the gene matches: 6. This CDR3 has 14 amino acids. Looked up from germline, CDR1 is SGHTA and CDR2 is FQGTGA. In DNA form, the CDR3 reads TGTGCCAGCACCCCCGGGGGGGGTACCGGGGAGCTGTTTTTT. Translating gives CASTPGGGTGELFF.

V gene TRBV11-2 combines with J gene TRBJ1-1; the D is unclear. Trimming took off 5 bases at V and 1 base at J, with 17 bases between the two ends. Per germline, CDR1 SGHAT and CDR2 FQNNGV. This CDR3 spans 16 amino acids. CDR3 sequence (DNA): TGTGCCAGCAGCCTCTCGGGAGGTATCAAGAACACTGAAGCTTTCTTT. Its translation is CASSLSGGIKNTEAFF.

The chain carries TRBV11-2 and TRBJ2-5; 10 bases are a match to TRBD2. Germline loops: CDR1 SGHAT, CDR2 FQNNGV. The V segment lost 4 bases and the J segment 5 bases; nucleotides outside the gene matches: 10. This CDR3 contains 16 residues. CDR3 sequence: CASSSGLAGVGETQYF. The CDR3 coding sequence is TGTGCCAGCAGCTCCGGGCTAGCGGGAGTAGGCGAGACCCAGTACTTC.

The chain uses TRBV5-1 and TRBJ2-7; 7 nucleotides agree with TRBD1. The germline CDR1 and CDR2 sequences are SGHRS and YFSETQ. Germline trimming cut 4 bases from V and 4 bases from J; bases unmatched to any gene: 8. The CDR3 spans 14 residues. The CDR3 DNA reads TGCGCCAGCAGCAACTCCGGGACAGCTTACGAGCAGTACTTC. It encodes CASSNSGTAYEQYF. Based on the CDR3 plus reference TRBV5-1 and TRBJ2-7, the full variable domain is KAGVTQTPRYLIKTRGQQVTLSCSPISGHRSVSWYQQTPGQGLQFLFEYFSETQRNKGNFPGRFSGRQFSNSRSEMNVSTLELGDSALYLCASSNSGTAYEQYFGPGTRLTVT.

The chain has TRBV5-4 and TRBJ2-2; TRBD2 aligns across 8 bases. The length of the CDR3 is 16 residues. Trimming cost V 2 bases and J 4 bases; bases outside gene matches: 7. Looked up from germline, CDR1 is SGHNT and CDR2 is YYREEE (reference sequence). CDR3 sequence reads: CASSFTGLGGTGELFF. In DNA form, the CDR3 reads TGTGCCAGCAGCTTTACGGGACTAGGTGGCACCGGGGAGCTGTTTTTT.

V and J are TRBV4-2 and TRBJ1-1; perhaps TRBD1 as D (6 bases). Germline loops: CDR1 LGHNA, CDR2 YNFKEQ. This CDR3 has 14 residues. Trimming took 4 bases from V and 1 from J, leaving 10 bases between them. This CDR3 is CASSPGHRNTEAFF. The CDR3 region has the DNA TGTGCCAGCAGCCCGGGACATCGGAACACTGAAGCTTTCTTT.